Listed here are 31 T cell receptor beta chains from one sample, sequenced in a study of blood T cells in healthy people across ages. It was with a sample-barcoded 5' primer and a J-beta primer mix that a second PCR of roughly 7 to 12 cycles was run. In TCRdb, the 5' RACE reads were re-called with MiXCR into one record per CDR3 protein. The profile shows around 1,500,000 distinct CDR3 sequences, 28% of them singletons. Sequenced input: blood. The source is a woman in her 30s in good health.

The V gene is TRBV6-5, the J gene TRBJ2-2, with D hard to call. Deletions cut 7 bases from V and 6 bases from J, with 15 bases between. The CDR3 contains 14 residues. From germline, CDR1 is MNHEY and CDR2 SVGAGI. CDR3 DNA sequence: TGTGCCAGCACCCCCTACAGAAACTCCGGGGAGCTGTTTTTT. Its translation: CASTPYRNSGELFF.

This clonotype was seen a handful of times. J is TRBJ2-7 and V is TRBV5-1, with a weak D call TRBD1 (8 bases). CDR3 length equals 16 residues. Looked up from germline, CDR1 is SGHRS and CDR2 is YFSETQ. Trimming removed 7 bases from V and 6 bases from J, with 26 bases in between. The CDR3 spells CASSTPGGQGVSEQYF. The CDR3, as DNA: TGCGCCAGCTCAACCCCGGGAGGACAGGGCGTCTCCGAGCAGTACTTC.

This clonotype was counted many times. The CDR3 DNA reads as TGTGCCACCAGCAGAGATGACAGGGGGCGGGATGGCTACACCTTC. Translated, it gives CATSRDDRGRDGYTF. J is TRBJ1-2 and V is TRBV15; 10 bases agree with TRBD1. Trimming removed 0 bases from V and 6 bases from J; junction bases left unmatched: 4. CDR1 is LNHNV and CDR2 is YYDKDF in the germline V gene (reference sequence). The CDR3 spans 15 residues. Supplemented by reference TRBV15 and TRBJ1-2, the full variable domain reads DAMVIQNPRYQVTQFGKPVTLSCSQTLNHNVMYWYQQKSSQAPKLLFHYYDKDFNNEADTPDNFQSRRPNTSFCFLDIRSPGLGDTAMYLCATSRDDRGRDGYTFGSGTRLTVV.

This clonotype was counted at least ten times. V gene TRBV5-5 combines with J gene TRBJ2-5; D gene ambiguous. Germline V gene data show CDR1 as SGHKS and CDR2 as YYEKEE (reference sequence). The CDR3 extends over 13 amino acids. The germline V and J ends were trimmed by 0 bases and 11 bases, with 14 bases remaining between them. CDR3 sequence (DNA): TGTGCCAGCAGCTTGGAGTTGCGAGTGATGCAGTACTTC. Protein: CASSLELRVMQYF.

The V and J genes are TRBV7-8 and TRBJ1-2, with TRBD1 identical over 10 bases. V lost 5 bases and J lost 8; bases outside the gene matches: 14. The germline CDR1 and CDR2 sequences are SGHVS and FQNEAQ. CDR3 length: 16 amino acids. The DNA for the CDR3 is TGTGCCAGCAGCCAATACCGGGGACAGGGGTCGGACGGCTACACCTTC. Amino acids: CASSQYRGQGSDGYTF.

This clonotype was seen only a few times. The V call is TRBV21-1, the J call TRBJ2-5; the D call TRBD2 from the table was never checked on the DNA. TRBV21-1 is a pseudogene locus. The CDR3 runs 15 residues. CDR3 nucleotide sequence: TGTGCCAGCAGCAATGGACCCGTAGGAGTGGGAGAGCAGTACTTC. It codes for CASSNGPVGVGEQYF.

The gene calls are TRBV24-1 and TRBJ2-1; possible D gene TRBD2, 6 bases. Trimming pared 9 bases from V and 9 bases from J, leaving 8 bases between. This CDR3 region has 10 residues. CDR1 and CDR2 from the germline V gene are KGHDR and SFDVKD. In DNA form, the CDR3 reads TGTGCCACCGAGGAGGGTGAGCAGTTCTTC. This encodes CATEEGEQFF.

The chain uses TRBV7-2 and TRBJ2-7, with 11 nucleotides matching TRBD2. V lost 8 bases, J lost 5 bases, and 20 bases stayed unmatched. CDR1 SGHTA and CDR2 FQGNSA come from the germline V gene. The length of the CDR3 is 18 residues. CDR3 DNA: TGTGCCAGCGCAATTTTGGGGATAGCGGGAGGGCCTGGAAACGAGCAGTACTTC. It codes for CASAILGIAGGPGNEQYF.

The chain is built from TRBV6-2 or TRBV6-3 and TRBJ1-1; D is unclear. V was clipped by 5 bases and J by 10 bases, with 17 bases between them. Germline CDR1 is MNHEY and CDR2 is SVGEGT. The CDR3 runs 13 residues. The CDR3 reads CASSTPLGNRAFF. CDR3 DNA: TGTGCCAGCAGTACTCCTTTGGGCAATAGAGCTTTCTTT.

This clonotype occurred many times. This chain connects TRBV28 to TRBJ1-5, with D maybe TRBD1 (5 bases). CDR1 is MDHEN, CDR2 SYDVKM, per germline. V was shortened by 8 bases and J by 6 bases, with 20 bases between the two germline ends. The CDR3 loop spans 15 amino acids. CDR3: CASCYRGREGQPQHF. The DNA for the CDR3 is TGTGCCAGCTGTTATAGGGGCAGGGAGGGTCAGCCCCAGCATTTT.

This clonotype was observed a few times. The chain couples TRBV12-3 or TRBV12-4 to TRBJ2-6; D call uncertain. V was clipped by 7 bases and J by 0 bases, with 10 bases between them. The CDR3 length is 15 residues. The chain's CDR3 is CASTPLYSGANVLTF. CDR3 nucleotide sequence: TGTGCCAGCACCCCGCTATACTCTGGGGCCAACGTCCTGACTTTC.

This clonotype came up a few times. V gene TRBV7-9 combines with J gene TRBJ2-3; 9 bases are shared with TRBD1. CDR3 length: 15 amino acids. From germline, CDR1 is SEHNR and CDR2 FQNEAQ (reference sequence). The V gene end was trimmed by 5 bases and the J gene end by 14 bases; junction bases not matched to a gene: 17. CDR3 in amino acids: CASSPDRGSSPRGYF. The CDR3 DNA reads as TGTGCCAGCAGCCCCGACAGGGGGTCTTCCCCCAGGGGGTATTTT.

This chain connects TRBV7-2 to TRBJ2-3; a weak D match, TRBD2 (6 bases). The germline V and J ends were trimmed by 5 bases and 5 bases, with 23 bases remaining between them. The CDR3 is 17 amino acids. Per the germline V gene, CDR1 is SGHTA and CDR2 is FQGNSA. CDR3 in DNA: TGTGCCAGCAGCCTGGGCGGAGGGCTGGGGGGAGGAGATACGCAGTATTTT. Its translation: CASSLGGGLGGGDTQYF.

This clonotype occurred many times. The V and J genes are TRBV5-1 and TRBJ2-7; the match to TRBD1 covers 9 bases. The CDR3 is 15 amino acids. V lost 0 bases and J lost 5; bases outside the gene matches: 6. Per the germline V gene, CDR1 is SGHRS and CDR2 is YFSETQ. The CDR3 sequence: CASSLGDRAPNEQYF. CDR3 in DNA: TGCGCCAGCAGCTTGGGGGACAGGGCCCCCAACGAGCAGTACTTC.

This clonotype appeared a few times. The chain carries TRBV3-1 and TRBJ2-1, with D unclear. CDR1 and CDR2 from the germline V gene are LGHDT and YNNKEL (reference sequence). The CDR3 extends over 13 amino acids. V lost 6 bases and J 15 bases, leaving 21 bases between the germline ends. CDR3 bases: TGTGCCAGCAGGCCCAACGCCGGACCCAACACGTTCTTC. It is translated as CASRPNAGPNTFF.

This clonotype appeared a few times. The genes are TRBV15 and TRBJ2-7; 15 positions agree with TRBD2. Germline-derived CDR1 and CDR2 are LNHNV and YYDKDF (reference sequence). The CDR3 spans 16 residues. V lost 0 bases and J lost 5; bases outside the gene matches: 2. CDR3 region: CATSREGLAGGHEQYF. In DNA form, the CDR3 reads TGTGCCACCAGCAGAGAGGGACTAGCGGGGGGTCACGAGCAGTACTTC. The full variable domain, rest sourced from reference TRBV15 and TRBJ2-7, is DAMVIQNPRYQVTQFGKPVTLSCSQTLNHNVMYWYQQKSSQAPKLLFHYYDKDFNNEADTPDNFQSRRPNTSFCFLDIRSPGLGDTAMYLCATSREGLAGGHEQYFGPGTRLTVT.

The V and J genes are TRBV2 and TRBJ1-5; no reliable D call. V shed 8 bases and J shed 2 bases, with 13 bases lying between them. Germline CDR1 and CDR2: SNHLY and FYNNEI. CDR3 length: 14 amino acids. In DNA form, the CDR3 reads TGTGCCAGCCGTATCGGAAGTGGCAATCAGCCCCAGCATTTT. Translated: CASRIGSGNQPQHF.

A word on this clonotype: A much larger clone differs by one base, so this may be a read error. The chain combines TRBV20-1 with TRBJ2-7, with D perhaps TRBD1 (5 bases). CDR1 DFQATT and CDR2 SNEGSKA come from the germline V gene (reference sequence). This CDR3 spans 12 amino acids. The CDR3 coding sequence is TGCAGTGCTAGGGACACCTCCCACGAGCAGTACTTC. Protein product: CSARDTSHEQYF.

This clonotype was seen ten or more times. The V and J genes are TRBV20-1 and TRBJ2-1; 7 bases line up with TRBD2. The length of the CDR3 is 14 residues. V lost 2 bases, J lost 9 bases, and 10 bases stayed unmatched. CDR1 is DFQATT, CDR2 SNEGSKA, per germline (reference sequence). The CDR3, as DNA: TGCAGTGCTAGAAACGCGGGAGAGGATACTGAGCAGTTCTTC. It specifies CSARNAGEDTEQFF.

V is TRBV6-5 and J is TRBJ1-1; D remains ambiguous. The CDR3 has 14 amino acids. The V and J ends lost 6 bases and 4 bases respectively, with 15 bases between them. The germline gives CDR1 MNHEY, CDR2 SVGAGI. CDR3 DNA sequence: TGTGCCAGCAGAAGGTGCCGGCTAGGCACTGAAGCTTTCTTT. It specifies CASRRCRLGTEAFF.

This clonotype was counted a few times. This chain uses TRBV5-1 with TRBJ2-5; 10 nucleotides line up with TRBD1. With 3 bases clipped from V and 0 bases from J, the junction kept 2 bases outside the gene matches. The CDR3 extends over 15 amino acids. The germline gives CDR1 SGHRS, CDR2 YFSETQ. This chain's CDR3 is CASSWGQGNQETQYF. CDR3 coding DNA: TGCGCCAGCAGCTGGGGACAGGGGAACCAAGAGACCCAGTACTTC.

This clonotype occurred a few times. The rearrangement joins TRBV3-1 to TRBJ2-1, with a tentative D call TRBD2 (5 bases). CDR1 and CDR2 from the germline V gene are LGHDT and YNNKEL (reference sequence). V shed 1 base and J shed 12 bases, with 10 bases lying between them. The CDR3 consists of 12 residues. The CDR3 nucleotides read TGTGCCAGCAGCCAAGTTGGTGGAGGGCAGTTCTTC. Translated: CASSQVGGGQFF.

The chain has TRBV5-1 and TRBJ2-5, with 14 nucleotides matching TRBD2. The V segment lost 4 bases and the J segment 5 bases; nucleotides outside the gene matches: 7. The length of the CDR3 is 16 residues. Germline V gene sequence: CDR1 SGHRS, CDR2 YFSETQ. The CDR3 nucleotides read TGCGCCAGCAGCCAGACTAGCGGGAGGGCCGTTGAGACCCAGTACTTC. Translating it yields CASSQTSGRAVETQYF.

V usage is TRBV2 and J usage is TRBJ2-7; tentatively, D is TRBD1 (6 bases). The CDR3 contains 15 residues. From germline, CDR1 is SNHLY and CDR2 FYNNEI. The ends were cut back, 5 bases at V and 0 bases at J, with 14 bases in the middle. The CDR3 nucleotides read TGTGCCAGCAGTCAAACAGGGATTGGCTCCTACGAGCAGTACTTC. Protein sequence: CASSQTGIGSYEQYF. The full variable domain, rest sourced from reference TRBV2 and TRBJ2-7, is EPEVTQTPSHQVTQMGQEVILRCVPISNHLYFYWYRQILGQKVEFLVSFYNNEISEKSEIFDDQFSVERPDGSNFTLKIRSTKLEDSAMYFCASSQTGIGSYEQYFGPGTRLTVT.

For this clonotype: A much more abundant neighbour one base away suggests this may be a read error. The rearrangement joins TRBV12-3 or TRBV12-4 to TRBJ2-7; TRBD1 might be the D (5 bases). The germline V and J ends were trimmed by 6 bases and 2 bases, with 14 bases remaining between them. This CDR3 comprises 14 residues. CDR3 nucleotide sequence: TGTGCCAGCAGGTCCACAGGAAATGCCTACGAGCAGTACTTC. Protein sequence: CASRSTGNAYEQYF.

The V and J genes are TRBV30 and TRBJ2-7, with 10 bases identical to TRBD2. The V gene's germline CDR1 is GTSNPN and CDR2 SVGIG (reference sequence). Losses at the gene ends were 4 bases for V and 0 bases for J; bases not matched to a gene: 9. The CDR3 sequence is 16 residues long. The CDR3 region is CAWKLAGSPSSYEQYF. The DNA of the CDR3 is TGTGCCTGGAAACTAGCGGGGAGTCCGAGCTCCTACGAGCAGTACTTC.

This clonotype has a handful of counts. This chain joins TRBV20-1 and TRBJ1-6, with 7 bases fitting TRBD1. Trimming cost V 1 base and J 7 bases; bases outside gene matches: 4. The CDR3 length is 14 residues. The V gene's germline CDR1 is DFQATT and CDR2 SNEGSKA (reference sequence). The CDR3 nucleotides read TGCAGTGCTAGAGCAGGGACAGCCAATTCACCCCTCCACTTT. Protein: CSARAGTANSPLHF.

This clonotype occurred many times. This chain links TRBV10-3 with TRBJ2-7; D remains unclear. Germline V gene sequence: CDR1 ENHRY, CDR2 SYGVKD. This CDR3 region has 15 residues. Trimming removed 2 bases at V and 0 bases at J, with 11 bases between. The CDR3 region is CAISEGPLSSYEQYF. CDR3 nucleotides: TGTGCCATCAGTGAGGGCCCGCTGAGCTCCTACGAGCAGTACTTC.

The rearrangement links TRBV24-1 to TRBJ2-2; no firm D call. The CDR3 loop spans 14 amino acids. V lost 3 bases to trimming and J lost 6 bases, with 10 bases between them. Per the germline V gene, CDR1 is KGHDR and CDR2 is SFDVKD. The CDR3 DNA is TGTGCCACCAGTGATCCGTCTGGTTCCGGGGAGCTGTTTTTT. This sequence encodes CATSDPSGSGELFF.

The chain couples TRBV28 to TRBJ1-5, with 9 bases identical to TRBD1. Trimming at V came to 5 bases and at J to 4 bases, leaving 15 bases not matched to a gene. The CDR3 consists of 18 residues. Germline lookup yields CDR1 MDHEN and CDR2 SYDVKM. CDR3 amino acids: CASSAPRGKDRGNQPQHF. The CDR3 bases are TGTGCCAGCAGTGCGCCCCGTGGTAAGGACAGGGGAAATCAGCCCCAGCATTTT.

This clonotype has only a few counts. The V gene is TRBV10-1, the J gene TRBJ2-2, with TRBD1 matching 7 bases. In germline, CDR1 is WNHNN, CDR2 SYGVQD (reference sequence). Germline trimming cut 6 bases from V and 3 bases from J; bases unmatched to any gene: 1. This CDR3 comprises 13 residues. CDR3 nucleotides: TGCGCCAGCAGAGACAGGGACACCGGGGAGCTGTTTTTT. Protein sequence: CASRDRDTGELFF.